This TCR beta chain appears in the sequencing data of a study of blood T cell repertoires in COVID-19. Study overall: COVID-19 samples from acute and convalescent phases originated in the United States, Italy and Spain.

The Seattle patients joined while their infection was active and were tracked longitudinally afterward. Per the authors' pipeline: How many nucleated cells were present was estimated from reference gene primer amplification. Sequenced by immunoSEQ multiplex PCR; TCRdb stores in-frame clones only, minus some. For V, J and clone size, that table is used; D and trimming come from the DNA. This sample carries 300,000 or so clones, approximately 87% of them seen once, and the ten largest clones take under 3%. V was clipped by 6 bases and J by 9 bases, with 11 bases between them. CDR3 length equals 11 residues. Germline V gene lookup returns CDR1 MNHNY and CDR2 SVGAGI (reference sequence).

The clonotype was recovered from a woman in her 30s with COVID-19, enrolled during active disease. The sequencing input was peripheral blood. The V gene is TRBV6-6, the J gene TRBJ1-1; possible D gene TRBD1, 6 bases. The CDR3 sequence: CASSPGQKAFF. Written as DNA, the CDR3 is TGTGCCAGCAGCCCCGGACAGAAAGCTTTCTTT.